This T cell receptor (beta chain) comes out of a study of CD8 T cells in Susac syndrome. Treatment-naive patients with stable or active relapsing-remitting disease were the multiple sclerosis controls. TEMRA cells were FACS-enriched, with CD8+ and CD4+ T cells isolated negatively. RNA, at about 0.45 to 1 ug, was reverse transcribed with random hexamers. By means of immunoSEQ multiplex PCR, TCR beta CDR3 spanning 54 Vbeta and 13 Jbeta underwent amplification. TCRdb used MiXCR to reprocess the immunoSEQ multiplex PCR reads, holding one entry per CDR3 protein. There are roughly 140,000 distinct CDR3 sequences in the sample; around 95% occur only once, and 0.14% to 0.15% lies in the top ten. The V and J ends lost 4 bases and 4 bases respectively, with 13 bases between them. Per the germline V gene, CDR1 is LNHDA and CDR2 is SQIVND (reference sequence). CDR3 length: 14 residues.

V is TRBV19 and J is TRBJ1-1, with D perhaps matching TRBD1 (5 bases). The sequence derives from a human donor with multiple sclerosis. The material sequenced was CD8+ T cells from PBMCs. The CDR3 region is CASSNRRGGTEAFF. The CDR3 nucleotides are TGTGCCAGTAGTAACCGACGCGGGGGCACTGAAGCTTTCTTT.